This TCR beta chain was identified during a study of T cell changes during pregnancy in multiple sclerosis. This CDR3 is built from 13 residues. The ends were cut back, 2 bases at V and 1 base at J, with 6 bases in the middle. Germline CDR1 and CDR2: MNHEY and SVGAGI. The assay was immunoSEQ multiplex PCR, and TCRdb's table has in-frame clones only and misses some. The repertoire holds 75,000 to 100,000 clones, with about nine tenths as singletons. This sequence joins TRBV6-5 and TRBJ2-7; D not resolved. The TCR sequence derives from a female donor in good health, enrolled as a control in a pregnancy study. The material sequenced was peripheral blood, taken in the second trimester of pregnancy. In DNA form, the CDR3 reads TGTGCCAGCAGTTACGGCGGTTCCTACGAGCAGTACTTC. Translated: CASSYGGSYEQYF.